The 28 T cell receptor beta chains reported below all come from one sample, sequenced in a study of spatial heterogeneity in lung cancer (dated by TCRdb to about 2019). Library prep was done by 5' RACE. These reads were obtained on a NextSeq 500. The public sequencing data were trimmed at Q25 with fastp and processed into clonotypes with MiXCR by TCRdb, which kept only in-frame beta chains. All rows with the same CDR3 protein become a single entry with the most common DNA and genes. This sample comprises approximately 50,000 distinct CDR3 sequences, more than 6.5% of them detected only once. The ten most abundant clones make up approximately 40% of the sample. This sample's time point label indicates: blood at routine non-recurrence follow-up after resection. Without any cell sorting, TCR sequencing was performed on whole RNA extracted either from tumor and nontumor lung tissue or from cryopreserved PBMC samples.

This specimen consisted of PBMCs, obtained at follow-up. All receptors come from a female donor with early-stage non-small cell lung cancer.

The sample holds many counts of this clonotype. The J gene is TRBJ1-1, the V gene TRBV5-1; D perhaps matches TRBD1 (5 bases). The length of the CDR3 is 15 residues. V was clipped by 7 bases and J by 4 bases, with 20 bases between them. The germline V gene has CDR1 SGHRS and CDR2 YFSETQ. In DNA form, the CDR3 reads TGCGCCAGCGCGCGTGGGGGAGAGGGTGCCACTGAAGCTTTCTTT. Protein sequence: CASARGGEGATEAFF.

The sample holds many counts of this clonotype. This chain links TRBV7-3 with TRBJ2-7; 8 nucleotides match TRBD2. This CDR3 spans 18 amino acids. CDR1 is SGHTA, CDR2 FQGTGA, per germline. The V segment lost 1 base and the J segment 2 bases; nucleotides outside the gene matches: 13. CDR3 sequence: CASSLKPPGSGGTYEQYF. CDR3 bases: TGTGCCAGCAGCTTAAAGCCCCCCGGGAGCGGGGGTACCTACGAGCAGTACTTC.

This clonotype was detected many times. The chain is built from TRBV19 and TRBJ1-6; D remains ambiguous. The CDR3 is made up of 15 amino acids. CDR1 and CDR2 from the germline V gene are LNHDA and SQIVND (reference sequence). Trimming took off 3 bases at V and 0 bases at J, with 6 bases between the two ends. The CDR3 spells CASSMRDSYNSPLHF. DNA for the CDR3: TGTGCCAGTAGTATGCGCGACTCCTATAATTCACCCCTCCACTTT.

This clonotype has ten or more counts. The chain recombines TRBV6-5 with TRBJ2-1; 7 bases map to TRBD2. V trimming: 5 bases; J trimming: 5 bases; junction bases outside the gene matches: 9. The CDR3 runs 15 residues. Germline V gene data show CDR1 as MNHEY and CDR2 as SVGAGI. The CDR3 region has the DNA TGTGCCAGCAGTCCTTACGCGGGGGAGGACAATGAGCAGTTCTTC. It translates to CASSPYAGEDNEQFF.

This clonotype was seen repeatedly, ten times or more. The chain links TRBV5-1 to TRBJ2-7; 8 bases are a match to TRBD1. This CDR3 comprises 15 residues. Germline V lookup: CDR1 SGHRS, CDR2 YFSETQ. The J segment lost 2 bases and the V segment lost 0 bases, leaving 4 bases of the junction unmatched. The CDR3 protein is CASSLGAGGPYEQYF. The DNA for the CDR3 is TGCGCCAGCAGCTTGGGTGCAGGGGGCCCCTACGAGCAGTACTTC.

This clonotype was counted ten times or more. The rearrangement joins TRBV29-1 to TRBJ2-6, with D hard to call. The V and J ends lost 4 bases and 0 bases respectively, with 4 bases between them. This CDR3 spans 13 amino acids. Germline V gene data show CDR1 as SQVTM and CDR2 as ANQGSEA. CDR3 nucleotide sequence: TGCAGCGTTGGCAGCTCTGGGGCCAACGTCCTGACTTTC. Translating gives CSVGSSGANVLTF.

This chain uses TRBV30 with TRBJ2-7; TRBD2 is a possible D gene (6 bases). Trimming shortened V by 7 bases and J by 4 bases, and 17 bases separated the two germline ends. Germline V gene lookup returns CDR1 GTSNPN and CDR2 SVGIG (reference sequence). This CDR3 has 13 residues. Written as DNA, the CDR3 is TGTGCCTCCTCGACGGGGGTCCTATACGAGCAGTACTTC. It is translated as CASSTGVLYEQYF.

The CDR3, as DNA: TGCAGCGCCGGGACGATAAGAGAGCAGTTCTTC. Translated: CSAGTIREQFF. The V gene is TRBV29-1, the J gene TRBJ2-1; D assignment may be TRBD1 or TRBD2 (5 bases each). Germline CDR1 is SQVTM and CDR2 is ANQGSEA. The CDR3 consists of 11 residues. V was pared by 7 bases and J by 10 bases, with 14 bases between.

This clonotype was detected only a few times. The V call is TRBV4-1, the J call TRBJ1-4, with unresolved D. Looked up from germline, CDR1 is MGHRA and CDR2 is YSYEKL. The CDR3 covers 12 residues. V lost 4 bases and J 8 bases, leaving 8 bases between the germline ends. The CDR3: CASSLPLEKLFF. For the CDR3, the DNA is TGCGCCAGCAGCCTTCCGTTGGAAAAACTGTTTTTT.

CDR3 nucleotide sequence: TGTGCCAGCAGCTTAGGCGGAATTCTAGCCAAAAACATTCAGTACTTC. Translating gives CASSLGGILAKNIQYF. J is TRBJ2-4 and V is TRBV7-9; the D is unclear. Germline values: CDR1 SEHNR, CDR2 FQNEAQ (reference sequence). CDR3 length: 16 residues. V was clipped by 1 base and J by 0 bases, with 10 bases between them.

This clonotype was counted only a few times. V is TRBV5-8 and J is TRBJ2-6; possible D gene TRBD1, 5 bases. V dropped 0 bases and J dropped 3 bases, with 10 bases sitting between them. Germline CDR1 reads SGHTS; CDR2 reads YDEGEE. The CDR3 covers 16 residues. CDR3 residues: CASSLASGFGANVLTF. The CDR3 bases are TGTGCCAGCAGCTTGGCTTCAGGGTTTGGGGCCAACGTCCTGACTTTC.

This clonotype was counted at least ten times. The chain combines TRBV20-1 with TRBJ2-1; tentative D call: TRBD1 (6 bases). The CDR3 contains 11 residues. Trimming took 7 bases from V and 6 from J, leaving 10 bases between them. Germline-derived CDR1 and CDR2 are DFQATT and SNEGSKA (reference sequence). The CDR3 loop reads CSGQGINEQFF. In nucleotides, the CDR3 is TGCAGTGGGCAGGGGATCAATGAGCAGTTCTTC.

This clonotype has ten or more counts. This chain joins TRBV2 and TRBJ2-7; D is uncertain. In germline, CDR1 is SNHLY, CDR2 FYNNEI. V lost 4 bases to trimming and J lost 4 bases, with 2 bases between them. This CDR3 spans 10 amino acids. The DNA for the CDR3 is TGTGCCAGCAGTGTGTACGAGCAGTACTTC. Translation: CASSVYEQYF.

This clonotype was observed a handful of times. The rearrangement uses TRBV4-1 and TRBJ2-3; D ambiguous. The CDR3 is 12 residues long. Germline loops: CDR1 MGHRA, CDR2 YSYEKL. Deletions cut 1 base from V and 8 bases from J, with 7 bases between. Here the CDR3 DNA reads TGCGCCAGCAGCCAAGTAGCCGGTACGCAGTATTTT. Residues: CASSQVAGTQYF.

The chain has TRBV5-1 and TRBJ2-5, with D unresolved. Germline V gene data show CDR1 as SGHRS and CDR2 as YFSETQ. Between the trimmed V and J ends, which lost 4 bases and 2 bases, there was a span of 9 bases. This CDR3 spans 13 amino acids. CDR3: CASSGDGQETQYF. In nucleotides, the CDR3 is TGCGCCAGCAGCGGTGACGGTCAAGAGACCCAGTACTTC.

This clonotype was counted many times. DNA of the CDR3: TGCAGTGCTTCCACGACTGGGCCGCAATATTTT. Its translation: CSASTTGPQYF. The chain joins TRBV20-1 to TRBJ1-3; D gene ambiguous. The CDR3 length is 11 residues. CDR1 is DFQATT, CDR2 SNEGSKA, per germline (reference sequence). V gave up 5 bases and J gave up 15 bases, with 17 bases separating them.

This clonotype was counted ten times or more. CDR3 in amino acids: CASSLTGDEKLFF. CDR3 in DNA: TGTGCCAGCAGCCTAACAGGGGATGAAAAACTGTTTTTT. The chain has TRBV4-2 and TRBJ1-4; 7 nucleotides agree with TRBD1. In germline, CDR1 is LGHNA, CDR2 YNFKEQ. With 4 bases clipped from V and 6 bases from J, the junction kept 2 bases outside the gene matches. CDR3 length: 13 residues.

This clonotype was counted ten times or more. The DNA of the CDR3 is TGCAGTGCTAGAGATGCGGCAAGACGGGACAGTAATGAAAAACTGTTTTTT. Amino acids: CSARDAARRDSNEKLFF. This chain uses TRBV20-1 with TRBJ1-4; TRBD1 matches 7 bases. The length of the CDR3 is 17 residues. With 0 bases clipped from V and 4 bases from J, the junction kept 11 bases outside the gene matches. Germline lookup yields CDR1 DFQATT and CDR2 SNEGSKA (reference sequence).

This clonotype occurred many times. The J gene is TRBJ2-1, the V gene TRBV7-2, with 9 bases aligning to TRBD2. Germline trimming cut 1 base from V and 6 bases from J; bases unmatched to any gene: 4. The CDR3 is 15 amino acids. Germline lookup yields CDR1 SGHTA and CDR2 FQGNSA. CDR3: CASSLEGLASNEQFF. For the CDR3, the DNA is TGTGCCAGCAGCTTAGAAGGACTAGCGTCCAATGAGCAGTTCTTC.

This clonotype has only a few counts. The chain uses TRBV20-1 and TRBJ1-1; the match to TRBD1 covers 7 bases. The CDR3 extends over 11 amino acids. CDR1 is DFQATT and CDR2 is SNEGSKA in the germline V gene (reference sequence). With 2 bases clipped from V and 10 bases from J, the junction kept 4 bases outside the gene matches. CDR3 loop: CSARSTGRAFF. The CDR3 region has the DNA TGCAGTGCTAGATCGACAGGGCGAGCTTTCTTT.

This clonotype was observed at least ten times. V usage is TRBV5-1 and J usage is TRBJ1-1, with 8 bases that match TRBD1. CDR3 size: 15 residues. J lost 0 bases, V lost 7 bases, and 8 bases had no gene match. Germline CDR1 reads SGHRS; CDR2 reads YFSETQ. CDR3 coding DNA: TGCGCCAGCGAAGGACAGGGAGGGATGAACACTGAAGCTTTCTTT. This codes for CASEGQGGMNTEAFF.

This clonotype was observed many times. The CDR3 region is CAISELEYETQYF. CDR3 DNA: TGTGCCATCAGTGAGCTGGAATACGAGACCCAGTACTTC. This chain joins TRBV10-3 and TRBJ2-5; no clear D gene. Germline V gene data show CDR1 as ENHRY and CDR2 as SYGVKD. The CDR3 runs to 13 residues. V was clipped by 2 bases and J by 5 bases, with 9 bases between them.

This chain connects TRBV20-1 to TRBJ1-2, with D tentatively TRBD1 (5 bases). The CDR3 totals 13 residues. Germline assignment: CDR1 DFQATT and CDR2 SNEGSKA (reference sequence). For the CDR3, the DNA is TGCACCCCGGGGCAGGCGGTATCCCACGGCTACACCTTC. This codes for CTPGQAVSHGYTF.

The V call is TRBV5-4, the J call TRBJ1-2, with a possible D match to TRBD1 (6 bases). Per germline, CDR1 SGHNT and CDR2 YYREEE (reference sequence). V lost 4 bases to trimming and J lost 9 bases, with 13 bases between them. The CDR3 totals 12 residues. CDR3 residues: CASSSYRASYTF. The CDR3 DNA follows: TGTGCCAGCAGCAGTTACAGGGCGAGCTACACCTTC. Together with reference TRBV5-4 and TRBJ1-2, the CDR3 gives the full variable domain: ETGVTQSPTHLIKTRGQQVTLRCSSQSGHNTVSWYQQALGQGPQFIFQYYREEENGRGNFPPRFSGLQFPNYSSELNVNALELDDSALYLCASSSYRASYTFGSGTRLTVV.

This chain joins TRBV7-2 and TRBJ1-4; D might be TRBD1 (5 bases). Trimming removed 2 bases at V and 7 bases at J, with 11 bases between. Germline V gives CDR1 SGHTA, CDR2 FQGNSA. This CDR3 region has 14 residues. The CDR3 nucleotides read TGTGCCAGCAGCTTATTGTCCCAGGGTGAAAAACTGTTTTTT. It translates to CASSLLSQGEKLFF.

V usage is TRBV28 and J usage is TRBJ2-7; a weak D match, TRBD2 (6 bases). Trimming cost V 3 bases and J 6 bases, with 15 bases left between them. Germline CDR1 is MDHEN and CDR2 is SYDVKM. The CDR3 contains 14 residues. CDR3 amino acids: CASSLGLGRPEQYF. As DNA, the CDR3 is TGTGCCAGCAGTTTGGGGCTTGGGAGGCCCGAGCAGTACTTC.

This clonotype was recorded many times. The chain couples TRBV5-1 to TRBJ1-6; tentatively, D is TRBD1 (6 bases). The CDR3 spans 16 residues. The V gene's germline CDR1 is SGHRS and CDR2 YFSETQ. Trimming removed 4 bases from V and 0 bases from J, with 11 bases in between. CDR3 in DNA: TGCGCCAGCAGCGAGCAGGGGAGCTCCTATAATTCACCCCTCCACTTT. The encoded protein is CASSEQGSSYNSPLHF.

Turning to this clonotype: The germline gene is not matched at one end of the junction; a read error may be the cause. The J gene is TRBJ2-1, the V gene TRBV18; D is tentatively TRBD1 or TRBD2 (5 bases each). The CDR3 is made up of 15 amino acids. CDR1 is KGHSH and CDR2 is LQKENI in the germline V gene. The CDR3 region has the DNA TGTGTCAGCTCACCGACGGGGCCCGGGCCGCATGAGCAGTTCTTC. Translating it yields CVSSPTGPGPHEQFF.